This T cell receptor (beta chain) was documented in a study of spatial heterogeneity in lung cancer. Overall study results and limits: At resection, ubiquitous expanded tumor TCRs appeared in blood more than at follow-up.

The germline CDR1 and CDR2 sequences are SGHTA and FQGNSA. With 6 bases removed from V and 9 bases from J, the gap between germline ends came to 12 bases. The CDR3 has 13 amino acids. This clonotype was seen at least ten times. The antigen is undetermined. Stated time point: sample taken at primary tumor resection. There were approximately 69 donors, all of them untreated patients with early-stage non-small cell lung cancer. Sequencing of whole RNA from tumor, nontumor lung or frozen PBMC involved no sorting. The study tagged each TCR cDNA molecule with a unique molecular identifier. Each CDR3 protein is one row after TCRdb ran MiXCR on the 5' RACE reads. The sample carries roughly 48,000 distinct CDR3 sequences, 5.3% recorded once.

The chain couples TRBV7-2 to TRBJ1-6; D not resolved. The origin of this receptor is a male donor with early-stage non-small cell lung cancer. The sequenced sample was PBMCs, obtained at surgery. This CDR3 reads CASSFRSRSPLHF. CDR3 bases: TGTGCCAGCAGTTTCCGGAGTCGTTCACCCCTCCACTTT.